Below are 24 T cell receptor beta chains sequenced from a single sample in a study of T cell repertoires in cytomegalovirus infection. No antigens are known for them. MiXCR, applied by TCRdb to the reads, yields one record per CDR3 protein. This table holds about 920,000 distinct CDR3 sequences, less than 40% found once. The sample here was cultured CD8+ T cells from PBMCs, taken from culture after CMV antigen stimulation. The receptors were gathered from a human donor in good health (CMV status not recorded). Some clones in this sample may be carry-over from other donors' samples.

This clonotype has more than one count but fewer than ten. The J gene is TRBJ1-4, the V gene TRBV7-6; D perhaps matches TRBD1 (5 bases). The CDR3 consists of 18 residues. The germline V gene has CDR1 SGHVS and CDR2 FNYEAQ. V lost 1 base and J 3 bases, leaving 18 bases between the germline ends. The CDR3 spells CASSLGVTGPMPNEKLFF. The CDR3 region has the DNA TGTGCCAGCAGCTTAGGGGTCACAGGCCCGATGCCTAATGAAAAACTGTTTTTT.

The chain is built from TRBV11-2 and TRBJ2-3; the match to TRBD2 covers 7 bases. The CDR3 runs to 15 residues. J lost 6 bases, V lost 2 bases, and 8 bases had no gene match. Germline V gene lookup returns CDR1 SGHAT and CDR2 FQNNGV. CDR3 loop: CASSLWAGDWDTQYF. The DNA for the CDR3 is TGTGCCAGCAGCTTATGGGCGGGGGACTGGGATACGCAGTATTTT.

The J gene is TRBJ2-7, the V gene TRBV6-1, with 7 bases aligning to TRBD2. Germline V CDR1 and CDR2: MNHNS, SASEGT. The ends lost 4 bases at V and 3 bases at J; junction bases unmatched: 3. There are 13 residues in the CDR3. CDR3 sequence reads: CASSAGGYYEQYF. Here the CDR3 DNA reads TGTGCCAGCAGTGCCGGGGGGTACTACGAGCAGTACTTC.

This clonotype was seen many times. The chain uses TRBV7-6 and TRBJ2-5, with 8 positions matching TRBD1. The CDR3 spans 15 residues. Germline trimming cut 5 bases from V and 5 bases from J; bases unmatched to any gene: 10. Germline values: CDR1 SGHVS, CDR2 FNYEAQ. The CDR3 nucleotides are TGTGCCAGCAGCCTACAAGGGACAGGAGGGGAGACCCAGTACTTC. Translation gives CASSLQGTGGETQYF.

Details on this clonotype: An end of the junction differs from the germline gene, which may be a read error. The CDR3 DNA is TGTGCCAACAGCTATTTTCGGGAGGGCTCCTACGAGCAGTACTTC. Residues: CANSYFREGSYEQYF. This chain links TRBV7-6 with TRBJ2-7; 8 bases line up with TRBD2. The CDR3 extends over 15 amino acids. The germline CDR1 and CDR2 sequences are SGHVS and FNYEAQ.

The chain has TRBV6-6 and TRBJ2-2; 11 nucleotides agree with TRBD2. The junction had 6 bases not matched to a gene; V was cut back by 6 bases and J by 0 bases. The CDR3 sequence is 17 residues long. The germline V gene encodes CDR1 MNHNY and CDR2 SVGAGI (reference sequence). The CDR3 here is CASSQGLAAANTGELFF. CDR3 DNA: TGTGCCAGCAGCCAGGGACTAGCGGCCGCGAACACCGGGGAGCTGTTTTTT.

The rearrangement joins TRBV19 to TRBJ2-1, with 10 positions matching TRBD2. CDR3 length equals 15 residues. Trimming took 1 base from V and 8 from J; bases not matched to a gene: 5. Germline CDR1 is LNHDA and CDR2 is SQIVND (reference sequence). The CDR3: CASSIGSGGADEQFF. CDR3 sequence (DNA): TGTGCCAGTAGTATAGGGAGCGGGGGGGCTGATGAGCAGTTCTTC.

The chain is built from TRBV10-2 and TRBJ1-1; D is ambiguous. Per germline, CDR1 WSHSY and CDR2 SAAADI. Trimming shortened V by 5 bases and J by 4 bases, and 8 bases separated the two germline ends. CDR3 size: 12 residues. The CDR3 DNA is TGCGCCAGCAGTACTAGTAGCACTGAAGCTTTCTTT. Amino acid sequence: CASSTSSTEAFF.

Only a few counts were recorded for this clonotype. The J gene is TRBJ1-2, the V gene TRBV12-5; the D is unclear. The germline CDR1 and CDR2 sequences are LGHNT and FRNRAP. The CDR3 covers 14 residues. The V gene lost 2 bases and the J gene lost 1 base, with 8 bases spanning the gap. CDR3 sequence (DNA): TGTGCTAGTGGTTTGCCCCTGGGTAACTATGGCTACACCTTC. This translates into CASGLPLGNYGYTF. The entire variable domain, with the rest obtained from reference TRBV12-5 and TRBJ1-2, is as follows: DARVTQTPRHKVTEMGQEVTMRCQPILGHNTVFWYRQTMMQGLELLAYFRNRAPLDDSGMPKDRFSAEMPDATLATLKIQPSEPRDSAVYFCASGLPLGNYGYTFGSGTRLTVV.

This clonotype appeared a few times. The rearrangement links TRBV6-1 to TRBJ1-5, with TRBD1 identical over 9 bases. Germline loops: CDR1 MNHNS, CDR2 SASEGT. The CDR3 loop spans 14 amino acids. With 1 base clipped from V and 9 bases from J, the junction kept 4 bases outside the gene matches. The CDR3 sequence is CASSEVTGGRPQHF. The CDR3 nucleotides are TGTGCCAGCAGTGAAGTGACAGGGGGAAGGCCCCAGCATTTT.

CDR3 in DNA: TGTGCCATCAGAGACGAGGGTTGGGGAGACGGCTACGAGCAGTACTTC. Protein: CAIRDEGWGDGYEQYF. The rearrangement links TRBV10-3 to TRBJ2-7; weak D call: TRBD2 (5 bases). Germline assignment: CDR1 ENHRY and CDR2 SYGVKD. This CDR3 comprises 16 residues. With 6 bases removed from V and 3 bases from J, the gap between germline ends came to 21 bases.

The V gene is TRBV29-1, the J gene TRBJ1-1; no reliable D call. The CDR3 contains 11 residues. The germline V gene encodes CDR1 SQVTM and CDR2 ANQGSEA. V was cut by 3 bases and J by 7 bases, with 9 bases left in between. This chain's CDR3 is CSVDRQGEAFF. The CDR3 DNA reads TGCAGCGTTGATCGTCAAGGTGAAGCTTTCTTT.

This clonotype has a handful of counts. The chain couples TRBV6-5 to TRBJ1-1; D unclear. Germline assignment: CDR1 MNHEY and CDR2 SVGAGI. Deletions cut 0 bases from V and 6 bases from J, with 8 bases between. This CDR3 is 13 amino acids long. As DNA, the CDR3 is TGTGCCAGCAGTTACTCACTAGGGTCTGAAGCTTTCTTT. Protein: CASSYSLGSEAFF.

The chain uses TRBV7-9 and TRBJ2-5, with 11 bases identical to TRBD1. Germline CDR1 is SEHNR and CDR2 is FQNEAQ (reference sequence). The CDR3 extends over 16 amino acids. Trimming removed 5 bases from V and 2 bases from J; junction bases left unmatched: 7. CDR3 in DNA: TGTGCCAGCAGCAATCGGGACAGGGGGAAACAAGAGACCCAGTACTTC. Its protein product is CASSNRDRGKQETQYF. Supplemented by reference TRBV7-9 and TRBJ2-5, the full variable domain reads DTGVSQNPRHKITKRGQNVTFRCDPISEHNRLYWYRQTLGQGPEFLTYFQNEAQLEKSRLLSDRFSAERPKGSFSTLEIQRTEQGDSAMYLCASSNRDRGKQETQYFGPGTRLLVL.

V usage is TRBV24-1 and J usage is TRBJ2-3; D not certain. The CDR3 covers 12 residues. Trimming left V 3 bases short and J 4 bases short, with 4 bases between. Germline CDR1 reads KGHDR; CDR2 reads SFDVKD. The CDR3 loop reads CATSDKADTQYF. The CDR3 coding sequence is TGTGCCACCAGTGATAAGGCAGATACGCAGTATTTT.

CDR3 region: CASSTTEGGYGYTF. The CDR3 DNA reads as TGTGCCAGCAGTACGACAGAGGGTGGCTATGGCTACACCTTC. The gene calls are TRBV6-5 and TRBJ1-2; the D gene is possibly TRBD1 (5 bases). CDR3 length: 14 amino acids. Germline V gene data show CDR1 as MNHEY and CDR2 as SVGAGI. The V and J ends lost 5 bases and 4 bases respectively, with 14 bases between them.

This clonotype occurred many times. The rearrangement links TRBV6-2 or TRBV6-3 to TRBJ2-7; TRBD1 is a possible D gene (6 bases). With 5 bases removed from V and 3 bases from J, the gap between germline ends came to 14 bases. Germline-derived CDR1 and CDR2 are MNHEY and SVGEGT. The CDR3 has 14 amino acids. This chain's CDR3 is CASSKTGQSYEQYV. The CDR3 DNA sequence: TGTGCCAGCAGTAAAACCGGACAGAGCTACGAGCAGTACGTC.

There are a few counts of this clonotype. The chain links TRBV6-6 to TRBJ1-3; no clear D gene. The CDR3 is 17 amino acids. Germline V CDR1 and CDR2: MNHNY, SVGAGI (reference sequence). The V end lost 5 bases, the J end lost 4 bases, and 21 bases lay between the germline ends. The CDR3 DNA is TGTGCCAGCAGTCCCCGCACGGACCTGACGGCGGGAAACACCATATATTTT. Translation: CASSPRTDLTAGNTIYF.

The gene calls are TRBV4-1 and TRBJ1-6; 7 positions match TRBD1. The CDR3 is made up of 16 amino acids. V shed 4 bases, J shed 9 bases, and the junction held 12 bases outside the gene matches. Germline CDR1 is MGHRA and CDR2 is YSYEKL. CDR3 nucleotide sequence: TGCGCCAGCAGCCCTTTATCGGTAGGGGGCAGTTCACCCCTCCACTTT. Translation: CASSPLSVGGSSPLHF.

In the case of this clonotype: The junction departs from the called germline gene at one end, perhaps through a read error. This chain connects TRBV6-1 to TRBJ2-5, with D unresolved. This CDR3 has 15 amino acids. In germline, CDR1 is MNHNS, CDR2 SASEGT. The CDR3 here is CASSYDSSTQEAQYF. DNA for the CDR3: TGTGCCAGCAGTTACGACTCGTCTACCCAAGAGGCCCAGTACTTC.

A few counts support this clonotype. This sequence joins TRBV14 and TRBJ1-6, with 9 bases fitting TRBD1. The CDR3 consists of 16 residues. V was clipped by 4 bases and J by 7 bases; unmatched bases: 8. Germline V gives CDR1 SGHDN, CDR2 FVKESK. The CDR3, as DNA: TGTGCCAGCAGCCCCCTAGGGACAGGGCCGAATTCACCCCTCCACTTT. Residues: CASSPLGTGPNSPLHF.

The genes are TRBV12-3 or TRBV12-4 and TRBJ2-2; 7 bases are a match to TRBD2. J was trimmed by 0 bases and V by 1 base; bases with no gene match: 5. The CDR3 extends over 17 amino acids. CDR3 loop: CASSLGPAGTNTGELFF. The CDR3 nucleotides read TGTGCCAGCAGTTTAGGTCCAGCGGGGACGAACACCGGGGAGCTGTTTTTT.

This clonotype occurred a few times. The V and J genes are TRBV12-3 or TRBV12-4 and TRBJ2-3; 9 bases fit TRBD2. This CDR3 has 17 amino acids. The ends lost 6 bases at V and 6 bases at J; junction bases unmatched: 16. The CDR3 bases are TGTGCCAGCAGCCACCCGGCGGAGCGGGGGGCAAGGGATACGCAGTATTTT. Protein: CASSHPAERGARDTQYF.

V and J are TRBV20-1 and TRBJ2-4; D may be TRBD1 (7 bases). With 5 bases removed from V and 7 bases from J, the gap between germline ends came to 24 bases. This CDR3 contains 16 residues. CDR1 DFQATT and CDR2 SNEGSKA come from the germline V gene (reference sequence). The CDR3 DNA reads TGCAGTGCTCGGCCTAGAGGCGGGACAGCGCCCAACATTCAGTACTTC. Its translation is CSARPRGGTAPNIQYF.